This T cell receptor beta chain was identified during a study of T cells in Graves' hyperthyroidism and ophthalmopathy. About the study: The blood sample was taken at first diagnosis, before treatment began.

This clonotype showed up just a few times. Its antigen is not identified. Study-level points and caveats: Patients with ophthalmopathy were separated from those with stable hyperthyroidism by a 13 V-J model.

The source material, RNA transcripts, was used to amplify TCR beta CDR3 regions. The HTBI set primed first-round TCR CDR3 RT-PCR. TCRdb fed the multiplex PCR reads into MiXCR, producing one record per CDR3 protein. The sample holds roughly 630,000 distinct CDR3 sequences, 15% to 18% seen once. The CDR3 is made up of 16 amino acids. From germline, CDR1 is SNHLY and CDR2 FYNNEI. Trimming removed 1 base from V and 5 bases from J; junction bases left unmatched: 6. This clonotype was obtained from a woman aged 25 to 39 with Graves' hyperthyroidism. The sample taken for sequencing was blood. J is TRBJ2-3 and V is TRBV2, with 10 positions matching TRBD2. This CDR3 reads CASSEESGRAKDTQYF. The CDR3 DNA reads TGTGCCAGCAGTGAAGAAAGCGGGAGGGCTAAAGATACGCAGTATTTT.